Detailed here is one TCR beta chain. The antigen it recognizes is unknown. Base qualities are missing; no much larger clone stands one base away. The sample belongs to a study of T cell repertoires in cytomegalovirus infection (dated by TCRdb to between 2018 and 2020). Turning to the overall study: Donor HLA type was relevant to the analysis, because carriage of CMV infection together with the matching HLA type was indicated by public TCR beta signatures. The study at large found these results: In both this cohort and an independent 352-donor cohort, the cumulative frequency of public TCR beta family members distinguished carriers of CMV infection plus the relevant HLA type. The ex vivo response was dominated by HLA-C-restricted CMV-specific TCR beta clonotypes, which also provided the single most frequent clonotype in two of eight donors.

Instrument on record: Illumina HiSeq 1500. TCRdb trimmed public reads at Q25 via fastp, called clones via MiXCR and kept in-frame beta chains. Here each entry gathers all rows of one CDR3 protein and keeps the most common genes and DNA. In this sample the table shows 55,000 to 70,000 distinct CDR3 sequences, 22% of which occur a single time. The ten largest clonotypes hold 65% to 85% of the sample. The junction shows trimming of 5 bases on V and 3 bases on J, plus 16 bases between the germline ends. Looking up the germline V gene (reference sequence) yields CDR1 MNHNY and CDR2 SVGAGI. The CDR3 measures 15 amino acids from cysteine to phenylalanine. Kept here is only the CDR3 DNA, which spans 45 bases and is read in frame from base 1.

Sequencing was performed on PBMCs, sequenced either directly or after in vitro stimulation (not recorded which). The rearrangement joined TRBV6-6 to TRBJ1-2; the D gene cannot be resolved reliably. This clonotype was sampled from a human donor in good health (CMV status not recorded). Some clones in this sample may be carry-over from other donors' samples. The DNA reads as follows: TGTGCCAGCAGTCCCACACGGACCCCTTACTATGGCTACACCTTC. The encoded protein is CASSPTRTPYYGYTF.